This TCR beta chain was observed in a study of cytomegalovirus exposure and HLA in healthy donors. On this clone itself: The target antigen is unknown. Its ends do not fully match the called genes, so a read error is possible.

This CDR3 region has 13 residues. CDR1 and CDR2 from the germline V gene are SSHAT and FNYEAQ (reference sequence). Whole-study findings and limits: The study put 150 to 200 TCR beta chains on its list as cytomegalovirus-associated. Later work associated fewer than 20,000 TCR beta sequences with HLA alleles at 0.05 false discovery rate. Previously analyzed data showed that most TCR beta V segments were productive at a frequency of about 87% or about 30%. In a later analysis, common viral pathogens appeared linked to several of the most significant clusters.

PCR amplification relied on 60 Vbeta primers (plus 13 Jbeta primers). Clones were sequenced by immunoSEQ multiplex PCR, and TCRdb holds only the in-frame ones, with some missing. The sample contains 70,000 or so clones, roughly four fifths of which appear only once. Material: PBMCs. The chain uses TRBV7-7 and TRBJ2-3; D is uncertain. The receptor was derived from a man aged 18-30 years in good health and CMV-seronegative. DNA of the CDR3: TGTGCTAGCAGCTTAGGCCAGACAGATACGCAGTATTTT. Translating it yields CASSLGQTDTQYF.